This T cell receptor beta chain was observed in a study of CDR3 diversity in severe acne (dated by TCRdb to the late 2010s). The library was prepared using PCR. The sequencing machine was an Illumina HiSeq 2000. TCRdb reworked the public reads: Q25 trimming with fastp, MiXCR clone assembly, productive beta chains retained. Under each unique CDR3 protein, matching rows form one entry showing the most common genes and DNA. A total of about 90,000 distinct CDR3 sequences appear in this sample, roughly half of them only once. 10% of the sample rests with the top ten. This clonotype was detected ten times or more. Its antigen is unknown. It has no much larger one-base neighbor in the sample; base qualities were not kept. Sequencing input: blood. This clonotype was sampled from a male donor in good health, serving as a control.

The DNA sequence is as follows: TGTGCCAGCAGTGGACAGGGGGATGTTCAGCCCCAGCATTTT. Its coded protein is CASSGQGDVQPQHF. This chain joins TRBV28 to TRBJ1-5; 10 bases in the junction line up with TRBD1. CDR1 and CDR2 are drawn from the germline V gene: MDHEN, SYDVKM. Taken from cysteine to phenylalanine, the CDR3 has 14 residues. Only CDR3 DNA is held: 42 bases, read in frame from base 1. Ends trimmed: V by 5 bases, J by 6 bases; bases unmatched to a gene: 4.